Following are 16 T cell receptor beta chains from one sample sequenced in a study of CD8+ T cells in alopecia areata. Sequencing relied on a cDNA template that was reverse transcribed from extracted RNA. Profiling relied on immunoSEQ multiplex PCR, and the TCRdb table lists in-frame clones only, not all of them. The data show around 120,000 clones, approximately 57% seen once. Regarding treatment: oral pan-JAK inhibitor, 5-10 mg twice daily. The starting material was CD4+ T cells sorted from blood, obtained at week 4, from a patient treated with tofacitinib. The receptors derive from a human donor with alopecia areata.

The gene calls are TRBV9 and TRBJ2-5; D call uncertain. This CDR3 is built from 14 residues. Germline CDR1 and CDR2: SGDLS and YYNGEE. V shed 0 bases and J shed 1 base, with 7 bases lying between them. The CDR3 nucleotides read TGTGCCAGCAGCGTAGATCCTGGCCAAGAGACCCAGTACTTC. Translating it yields CASSVDPGQETQYF.

The chain links TRBV7-2 to TRBJ2-7, with 13 nucleotides matching TRBD2. The CDR3 length is 17 residues. Looked up from germline, CDR1 is SGHTA and CDR2 is FQGNSA. Germline trimming cut 1 base from V and 4 bases from J; bases unmatched to any gene: 7. As DNA, the CDR3 is TGTGCCAGCAGCTTAGGTAGACTAGCGGGAGGAGGGTACGAGCAGTACTTC. This gives the protein CASSLGRLAGGGYEQYF.

This clone was observed a handful of times. Sequence at one end of the junction differs from germline and may be a read error. The chain joins TRBV7-9 to TRBJ2-5; D is ambiguous. The CDR3 extends over 12 amino acids. Germline V gene sequence: CDR1 SEHNR, CDR2 FQNEAQ (reference sequence). This CDR3 is CASSLVVNEPHF. The CDR3, as DNA: TGTGCCAGCAGCTTAGTGGTGAACGAACCCCACTTC.

The chain uses TRBV29-1 and TRBJ1-1, with D uncertain. V lost 6 bases, J lost 0 bases, and 11 bases lay in between. This CDR3 region has 13 residues. Germline lookup yields CDR1 SQVTM and CDR2 ANQGSEA. The CDR3 reads CSVELRLNTEAFF. CDR3 bases: TGCAGCGTGGAGCTGAGACTGAACACTGAAGCTTTCTTT.

For the CDR3, the DNA is TGTGCCAGCAGCTTAAGACAGCAAGAGACCCAGTACTTC. Protein product: CASSLRQQETQYF. The rearrangement uses TRBV7-7 and TRBJ2-5, with a tentative D call TRBD1 (5 bases). V gave up 2 bases and J gave up 2 bases, with 6 bases separating them. Per germline, CDR1 SSHAT and CDR2 FNYEAQ (reference sequence). This CDR3 has 13 amino acids.

This sequence joins TRBV25-1 and TRBJ1-2; D unresolved. This CDR3 is 16 amino acids long. The germline V gene encodes CDR1 MGHDK and CDR2 SYGVNS. V was pared by 3 bases and J by 4 bases, with 18 bases between. The CDR3: CASSEAGGGVLYGYTF. CDR3 nucleotides: TGTGCCAGCAGTGAGGCAGGTGGTGGGGTCCTCTATGGCTACACCTTC.

V gene TRBV11-2 combines with J gene TRBJ1-4; D uncertain. V lost 5 bases and J 4 bases, leaving 14 bases between the germline ends. Germline-derived CDR1 and CDR2 are SGHAT and FQNNGV. The CDR3 contains 15 residues. The CDR3 loop reads CASSARLLINEKLFF. CDR3 coding DNA: TGTGCCAGCAGCGCTAGACTGCTGATTAATGAAAAACTGTTTTTT.

The rearrangement joins TRBV9 to TRBJ1-1, with D possibly TRBD1 on 6 matching bases. The CDR3 totals 17 residues. Germline V CDR1 and CDR2: SGDLS, YYNGEE. V lost 3 bases to trimming and J lost 0 bases, with 18 bases between them. CDR3 DNA sequence: TGTGCCAGCAGCGACCCCCCGGGGGGGGCCTTGAACACTGAAGCTTTCTTT. Translated, it gives CASSDPPGGALNTEAFF.

This sequence joins TRBV27 and TRBJ1-5; D call uncertain. The V and J ends lost 7 bases and 9 bases respectively, with 7 bases between them. Looked up from germline, CDR1 is MNHEY and CDR2 is SMNVEV (reference sequence). The CDR3 length is 10 residues. The CDR3 reads CASTPVPQHF. CDR3 in DNA: TGTGCCAGCACCCCGGTGCCCCAGCATTTT.

A few counts support this clone. Within the sample, other DNA sequences also encode this same CDR3. The chain uses TRBV5-1 and TRBJ1-1, with 9 bases identical to TRBD1. J was trimmed by 6 bases and V by 3 bases; bases with no gene match: 6. Germline CDR1 SGHRS, CDR2 YFSETQ. This CDR3 is built from 14 residues. CDR3 protein: CASSYGQGRAEAFF. The CDR3 DNA reads as TGCGCCAGCAGCTATGGACAGGGGAGGGCTGAAGCTTTCTTT.

In this sample, this clone turned up once. The V and J genes are TRBV30 and TRBJ1-2; TRBD1 matches 7 bases. After removal of 3 bases from V and 3 bases from J, the junction contained 1 base not matched to a gene. CDR3 length: 12 residues. CDR1 GTSNPN and CDR2 SVGIG come from the germline V gene (reference sequence). The CDR3: CAWRQGDYGYTF. The CDR3 bases are TGTGCCTGGAGGCAGGGGGACTATGGCTACACCTTC.

A few counts support this clone. V usage is TRBV29-1 and J usage is TRBJ1-1, with 8 bases matching TRBD1. The germline CDR1 and CDR2 sequences are SQVTM and ANQGSEA. The V segment lost 4 bases and the J segment 1 base; nucleotides outside the gene matches: 2. The CDR3 runs to 13 residues. This CDR3 reads CSVGDRRNTEAFF. Written as DNA, the CDR3 is TGCAGCGTTGGGGACAGGAGGAACACTGAAGCTTTCTTT.

This clone was seen just once. The chain is built from TRBV28 and TRBJ2-1, with 13 bases identical to TRBD2. The CDR3 sequence is 16 residues long. Germline loops: CDR1 MDHEN, CDR2 SYDVKM. V shed 4 bases, J shed 7 bases, and the junction held 7 bases outside the gene matches. CDR3 nucleotides: TGTGCCAGCAGTTCACGGACTAGCGGGAGATGGAATGAGCAGTTCTTC. Residues: CASSSRTSGRWNEQFF.

This clone occurred a few times. The V call is TRBV20-1, the J call TRBJ2-5; no definite D call. CDR3 length equals 11 residues. The germline V gene has CDR1 DFQATT and CDR2 SNEGSKA (reference sequence). Trimming removed 2 bases at V and 5 bases at J, with 6 bases between. CDR3 in DNA: TGCAGTGCTAGAAAGGACGAGACCCAGTACTTC. Encoded protein: CSARKDETQYF.

This chain connects TRBV30 to TRBJ2-3; possible D gene TRBD2, 6 bases. The CDR3 loop spans 14 amino acids. Germline V lookup: CDR1 GTSNPN, CDR2 SVGIG (reference sequence). Trimming removed 6 bases from V and 0 bases from J, with 13 bases in between. For the CDR3, the DNA is TGTGCCTGCGGCGGGGATACTAGCACAGATACGCAGTATTTT. Encoded protein: CACGGDTSTDTQYF.

This clone was seen a handful of times. V is TRBV4-2 and J is TRBJ2-3; 9 nucleotides align to TRBD2. CDR3 length: 14 amino acids. J gave up 2 bases and V 6 bases, and 3 bases lay outside the gene matches. Germline CDR1 LGHNA, CDR2 YNFKEQ. The CDR3 reads CASRLAGYTDTQYF. In DNA form, the CDR3 reads TGTGCCAGCAGGCTAGCGGGGTACACAGATACGCAGTATTTT.